Below are 8 T cell receptor beta chains sequenced from a single sample in a study of CD8+ T cells in alopecia areata (dated by TCRdb to the late 2010s). What this sample's time point label stands for: baseline before oral tofacitinib. The protocol used for the library was the immunoSEQ multiplex PCR assay. For TCR sequencing, RNA was extracted from every sample and reverse transcribed into cDNA to serve as template. TCRdb holds this immuneACCESS table with in-frame rearrangements only. Some clones are missing; in checked studies, unresolved V genes explain under half, and the rest has no known cause. The sample data list fewer than 200,000 clones, and less than 80% of these were observed just once. The ten largest make up over 9.5% of the sample. This sample comprised CD8+ T cells sorted from blood, obtained at week 0. The origin of the receptors is a human donor with alopecia areata.

The J gene is TRBJ2-7, the V gene TRBV13, with a possible D match to TRBD1 (6 bases). The ends were cut back, 1 base at V and 0 bases at J, with 16 bases in the middle. Germline lookup yields CDR1 PRHDT and CDR2 FYEKMQ (reference sequence). The CDR3 length is 17 residues. The CDR3 is CASSLAFRQESSYEQYF. The CDR3 coding sequence is TGTGCCAGCAGCTTAGCCTTTCGACAGGAGAGCTCCTACGAGCAGTACTTC.

This chain joins TRBV4-1 and TRBJ2-1, with 10 nucleotides matching TRBD1. The CDR3 runs to 17 residues. The germline gives CDR1 MGHRA, CDR2 YSYEKL. Unmatched junction bases numbered 9, after V lost 4 bases and J lost 3 bases. The CDR3 here is CASSRGDRGRIYNEQFF. The CDR3 bases are TGCGCCAGCAGCCGAGGGGACAGGGGAAGGATCTACAATGAGCAGTTCTTC.

V and J are TRBV13 and TRBJ1-2; D is unclear. The V end lost 0 bases, the J end lost 4 bases, and 12 bases lay between the germline ends. Germline lookup yields CDR1 PRHDT and CDR2 FYEKMQ (reference sequence). CDR3 length: 15 residues. CDR3 amino acids: CASSLGRASFYGYTF. The CDR3 DNA reads as TGTGCCAGCAGCTTAGGCCGGGCCAGCTTCTATGGCTACACCTTC. Supplemented by reference TRBV13 and TRBJ1-2, the full variable domain reads AAGVIQSPRHLIKEKRETATLKCYPIPRHDTVYWYQQGPGQDPQFLISFYEKMQSDKGSIPDRFSAQQFSDYHSELNMSSLELGDSALYFCASSLGRASFYGYTFGSGTRLTVV.

The chain links TRBV15 to TRBJ2-2, with TRBD2 matching over 11 bases. V trimming: 1 base; J trimming: 3 bases; junction bases outside the gene matches: 4. The CDR3 is 17 residues long. Germline V gives CDR1 LNHNV, CDR2 YYDKDF (reference sequence). The CDR3 loop reads CATSRGLAGGYTGELFF. The CDR3, as DNA: TGTGCCACCAGCAGAGGGCTAGCGGGGGGCTACACCGGGGAGCTGTTTTTT.

To note about this clone: Other DNA sequences in this specimen translate into the identical CDR3. CDR3 DNA: TGTGCCAGCAGTTACTCACCGAGCACAGATACGCAGTATTTT. Amino acids: CASSYSPSTDTQYF. The gene calls are TRBV6-5 and TRBJ2-3; no clear D gene. Germline V gene lookup returns CDR1 MNHEY and CDR2 SVGAGI. CDR3 length equals 14 residues. Trimming removed 0 bases from V and 0 bases from J, with 4 bases in between.

This clone was picked up a small number of times. The chain employs TRBV29-1 and TRBJ2-1; 7 bases are shared with TRBD1. CDR1 and CDR2 from the germline V gene are SQVTM and ANQGSEA. With V trimmed by 6 bases and J by 7 bases, 9 bases remained unmatched. The CDR3 consists of 13 residues. The CDR3 bases are TGCAGCGTCGTACAGGGGCTGAAGAATGAGCAGTTCTTC. Translation gives CSVVQGLKNEQFF.

CDR3 loop: CASSGFGDAMNTEAFF. In DNA form, the CDR3 reads TGTGCCAGCAGTGGTTTCGGGGACGCGATGAACACTGAAGCTTTCTTT. J is TRBJ1-1 and V is TRBV6-1; tentatively, D is TRBD1 (5 bases). The CDR3 is made up of 16 amino acids. The germline V gene encodes CDR1 MNHNS and CDR2 SASEGT. The V end was cut by 4 bases, the J end by 0 bases, with 15 bases between.

The V gene is TRBV29-1, the J gene TRBJ2-1; D is perhaps TRBD1 or TRBD2 (5 bases each). V was trimmed by 7 bases and J by 5 bases, leaving 12 bases between them. The CDR3 sequence is 12 residues long. Germline V gene sequence: CDR1 SQVTM, CDR2 ANQGSEA. The CDR3 loop reads CSGGRINNEQFF. In nucleotides, the CDR3 is TGCAGCGGGGGACGGATTAACAATGAGCAGTTCTTC.